The 17 T cell receptor beta chains reported below all come from one sample, sequenced in a study of blood T cell repertoires in COVID-19 (dated by TCRdb to the early 2020s). The library was generated by the immunoSEQ multiplex PCR assay. What TCRdb holds here is the immuneACCESS table cut down to in-frame rearrangements. Part of the clones is not present; checked against another copy, under half of the missing clones reflect an unresolved V gene, and the others are unexplained. Present in this sample are tens of thousands of clones, 75% to 90% of which were seen just once. The ten biggest clones cover around 15% of the sample. What was sequenced was peripheral blood. These receptors were obtained from a woman in her fifties or sixties with active COVID-19.

The chain couples TRBV30 to TRBJ2-6; TRBD1 might be the D (6 bases). The germline V gene encodes CDR1 GTSNPN and CDR2 SVGIG (reference sequence). Trimming took off 2 bases at V and 2 bases at J, with 13 bases between the two ends. The CDR3 contains 16 residues. The CDR3 loop is CAWSYAGAPGANVLTF. Here the CDR3 DNA reads TGTGCCTGGAGTTACGCAGGGGCGCCTGGGGCCAACGTCCTGACTTTC.

This chain links TRBV5-1 with TRBJ1-5; TRBD1 matches at 10 bases. With V trimmed by 0 bases and J by 5 bases, 2 bases remained unmatched. The germline gives CDR1 SGHRS, CDR2 YFSETQ. This CDR3 is built from 15 residues. The CDR3 is CASSLEGTGDQPQHF. As DNA, the CDR3 is TGCGCCAGCAGCTTGGAAGGGACAGGGGATCAGCCCCAGCATTTT.

The gene calls are TRBV6-7 and TRBJ2-7; 8 bases are shared with TRBD1. TRBV6-7 is filed as an ORF, its function uncertain. V trimming: 6 bases; J trimming: 0 bases; junction bases outside the gene matches: 7. This CDR3 has 15 amino acids. The CDR3 sequence: CASRAGQVTSYEQYF. The CDR3 DNA is TGTGCCAGCAGGGCGGGACAGGTCACCTCCTACGAGCAGTACTTC.

The rearrangement links TRBV5-1 to TRBJ1-1, with 8 bases that match TRBD1. The J segment lost 0 bases and the V segment lost 0 bases, leaving 7 bases of the junction unmatched. The CDR3 is made up of 17 amino acids. From germline, CDR1 is SGHRS and CDR2 YFSETQ. The CDR3 protein is CASSLARGPLMNTEAFF. In DNA, the CDR3 is TGCGCCAGCAGCTTGGCCAGGGGGCCTCTAATGAACACTGAAGCTTTCTTT.

V is TRBV5-4 and J is TRBJ2-3; a weak D match, TRBD2 (5 bases). This CDR3 is built from 14 residues. Germline values: CDR1 SGHNT, CDR2 YYREEE (reference sequence). V lost 0 bases to trimming and J lost 5 bases, with 10 bases between them. Here the CDR3 reads CASSLGRGRDTQYF. In DNA form, the CDR3 reads TGTGCCAGCAGCTTGGGTCGGGGAAGAGATACGCAGTATTTT. Combining the CDR3 with reference TRBV5-4 and TRBJ2-3 gives the whole variable domain ETGVTQSPTHLIKTRGQQVTLRCSSQSGHNTVSWYQQALGQGPQFIFQYYREEENGRGNFPPRFSGLQFPNYSSELNVNALELDDSALYLCASSLGRGRDTQYFGPGTRLTVL.

The chain links TRBV20-1 to TRBJ2-3; the match to TRBD2 covers 12 bases. J lost 5 bases, V lost 3 bases, and 6 bases had no gene match. Germline V gene lookup returns CDR1 DFQATT and CDR2 SNEGSKA (reference sequence). CDR3 length equals 15 residues. In DNA form, the CDR3 reads TGCAGTGCTAGTGTGTGGACTAGCGGGGAAGATACGCAGTATTTT. Its translation is CSASVWTSGEDTQYF.

The chain couples TRBV6-5 to TRBJ2-7, with D possibly matching TRBD1 (6 bases). Germline-derived CDR1 and CDR2 are MNHEY and SVGAGI. Trimming took 9 bases from V and 0 from J, leaving 12 bases between them. The CDR3 has 13 amino acids. CDR3: CASLRDNSYEQYF. CDR3 nucleotides: TGTGCCAGTCTCCGGGACAACTCCTACGAGCAGTACTTC.

This chain connects TRBV5-1 to TRBJ2-3; D is possibly TRBD2 (5 bases). The CDR3 is 16 amino acids. V was trimmed by 4 bases and J by 5 bases, leaving 20 bases between them. Germline CDR1 is SGHRS and CDR2 is YFSETQ. The CDR3 reads CASSPPWESSLDTQYF. The CDR3 bases are TGCGCCAGCAGCCCCCCGTGGGAGAGTTCGTTAGATACGCAGTATTTT.

The chain carries TRBV11-3 and TRBJ2-5; 7 bases are shared with TRBD2. Germline trimming cut 5 bases from V and 5 bases from J; bases unmatched to any gene: 8. Per germline, CDR1 SGHNT and CDR2 YENEEA. The CDR3 is 14 amino acids. The CDR3 DNA is TGTGCCAGCAGCCTGAGTGGGGGGGTTGAGACCCAGTACTTC. Residues: CASSLSGGVETQYF.

The table lists this clone with a few counts. V usage is TRBV5-8 and J usage is TRBJ1-1; the match to TRBD1 covers 7 bases. J gave up 3 bases and V 4 bases, and 6 bases lay outside the gene matches. The CDR3 is made up of 14 amino acids. Germline V gene sequence: CDR1 SGHTS, CDR2 YDEGEE. The CDR3 sequence: CASSPGTDYTEAFF. The CDR3 DNA reads TGTGCCAGCAGCCCCGGGACAGATTACACTGAAGCTTTCTTT.

This sequence joins TRBV5-1 and TRBJ1-3, with no clear D. Trimming stripped 4 bases from V and 0 bases from J, with 11 bases between. The CDR3 has 15 amino acids. Germline loops: CDR1 SGHRS, CDR2 YFSETQ. The CDR3 spells CASSRTADSGNTIYF. In DNA, the CDR3 is TGCGCCAGCAGCAGAACAGCAGACTCTGGAAACACCATATATTTT.

V and J are TRBV6-5 and TRBJ1-1; D unresolved. CDR1 is MNHEY, CDR2 SVGAGI, per germline. V was pared by 7 bases and J by 3 bases, with 15 bases between. CDR3 length: 14 residues. The CDR3 nucleotides are TGTGCCAGCACCATTAGGGAGGGAGACACTGAAGCTTTCTTT. It encodes CASTIREGDTEAFF.

This clone has a handful of counts. The rearrangement joins TRBV6-2 or TRBV6-3 to TRBJ2-2; D may be TRBD2 (6 bases). Trimming took off 3 bases at V and 4 bases at J, with 21 bases between the two ends. CDR3 length: 18 residues. Germline V lookup: CDR1 MNHEY, CDR2 SVGEGT. The CDR3 sequence is CASSYGVIRVGSTGELFF. Written as DNA, the CDR3 is TGTGCCAGCAGTTATGGGGTAATCAGGGTCGGGAGCACCGGGGAGCTGTTTTTT.

The V call is TRBV2, the J call TRBJ2-7, with 8 bases aligning to TRBD2. The CDR3 runs 16 residues. V dropped 1 base and J dropped 12; count of bases not matched to a gene: 17. The germline V gene encodes CDR1 SNHLY and CDR2 FYNNEI. CDR3 nucleotides: TGTGCCAGCAGTGAAGGCGGAGCTGGGACTAGAACCCTCCGGTACTTC. Amino acids: CASSEGGAGTRTLRYF.

The chain links TRBV18 to TRBJ1-1, with 9 bases identical to TRBD1. The V gene's germline CDR1 is KGHSH and CDR2 LQKENI. V shed 2 bases, J shed 9 bases, and the junction held 4 bases outside the gene matches. CDR3 length: 13 amino acids. CDR3 sequence (DNA): TGTGCCAGCTCACCAAAGGGACAGGGTCAAGCTTTCTTT. Protein sequence: CASSPKGQGQAFF.

The chain joins TRBV19 to TRBJ2-7; 11 nucleotides align to TRBD1. Germline-derived CDR1 and CDR2 are LNHDA and SQIVND (reference sequence). V shed 5 bases, J shed 6 bases, and the junction held 12 bases outside the gene matches. This CDR3 comprises 16 residues. The CDR3 reads CASSRTTGQGGGEQYF. The CDR3 coding sequence is TGTGCCAGTAGTCGAACCACGGGACAGGGGGGTGGCGAGCAGTACTTC.

On this clone: Other nucleotide sequences from this sample produce the same CDR3. The gene calls are TRBV5-4 and TRBJ2-3; 10 nucleotides line up with TRBD1. Trimming removed 0 bases from V and 3 bases from J; junction bases left unmatched: 1. The CDR3 contains 15 residues. Looked up from germline, CDR1 is SGHNT and CDR2 is YYREEE (reference sequence). The CDR3 bases are TGTGCCAGCAGCTTGGCGGGACAGGGGACAGATACGCAGTATTTT. This gives the protein CASSLAGQGTDTQYF.